These 23 T cell receptor beta chains came from one sample sequenced in a study of blood T cell repertoires in COVID-19. Clones were read by immunoSEQ multiplex PCR, and TCRdb kept only the in-frame ones, dropping some. The sample lists 55,000 to 60,000 clones; approximately 84% were seen once. Sequencing input: peripheral blood. These receptor sequences come from a man in his sixties or seventies with active COVID-19.

The CDR3 DNA sequence: TGTGCCAGCAGTTACGGGGGCCCCGCGGGTGAGCAGTTCTTC. Its translation is CASSYGGPAGEQFF. V gene TRBV6-6 combines with J gene TRBJ2-1; maybe TRBD1 (6 bases). With 2 bases removed from V and 9 bases from J, the gap between germline ends came to 14 bases. The CDR3 loop spans 14 amino acids. Looked up from germline, CDR1 is MNHNY and CDR2 is SVGAGI (reference sequence).

This chain uses TRBV7-2 with TRBJ2-3; D is unclear. Germline loops: CDR1 SGHTA, CDR2 FQGNSA. Trimming removed 3 bases at V and 2 bases at J, with 9 bases between. The CDR3 has 14 residues. The chain's CDR3 is CASSFVVFTDTQYF. CDR3 coding DNA: TGTGCCAGCAGCTTTGTAGTCTTCACAGATACGCAGTATTTT.

The rearrangement links TRBV19 to TRBJ2-1; 9 bases map to TRBD2. Germline assignment: CDR1 LNHDA and CDR2 SQIVND (reference sequence). V lost 4 bases and J lost 2; bases outside the gene matches: 0. This CDR3 has 14 amino acids. The CDR3 DNA sequence: TGTGCCAGTAGTAGACTAGCGGCCTACAATGAGCAGTTCTTC. It is translated as CASSRLAAYNEQFF.

The V and J genes are TRBV4-1 and TRBJ1-1; 7 positions agree with TRBD1. Unmatched junction bases numbered 8, after V lost 3 bases and J lost 4 bases. The CDR3 has 15 amino acids. Germline V gives CDR1 MGHRA, CDR2 YSYEKL. CDR3 protein: CASSQQGTVRTEAFF. In DNA, the CDR3 is TGCGCCAGCAGCCAGCAGGGGACAGTTCGCACTGAAGCTTTCTTT.

This clone was seen more than once but under ten times. This chain uses TRBV2 with TRBJ1-5; D perhaps matches TRBD1 (5 bases). The CDR3 is 13 amino acids. From germline, CDR1 is SNHLY and CDR2 FYNNEI. V lost 5 bases and J lost 4, with 9 bases in between. The CDR3 bases are TGTGCCAGCAGTTCGGCAGGGAATCAGCCCCAGCATTTT. Protein: CASSSAGNQPQHF.

In its sample, this clone was seen a few times. The chain joins TRBV18 to TRBJ2-7; 7 nucleotides agree with TRBD1. Germline V gene data show CDR1 as KGHSH and CDR2 as LQKENI. The CDR3 runs to 14 residues. The J segment lost 2 bases and the V segment lost 5 bases, leaving 6 bases of the junction unmatched. Here the CDR3 reads CASSKGAVTYEQYF. The CDR3 DNA reads TGTGCCAGCTCAAAGGGGGCGGTCACCTACGAGCAGTACTTC.

This sequence joins TRBV11-2 and TRBJ2-3; D possibly corresponds to TRBD1 (5 bases). Germline CDR1 SGHAT, CDR2 FQNNGV. Trimming pared 5 bases from V and 6 bases from J, leaving 15 bases between. The CDR3 consists of 14 residues. CDR3: CASSLGAPRDTQYF. In nucleotides, the CDR3 is TGTGCCAGCAGCCTAGGGGCTCCCAGGGATACGCAGTATTTT.

The chain couples TRBV19 to TRBJ2-1, with TRBD2 matching 8 bases. Per the germline V gene, CDR1 is LNHDA and CDR2 is SQIVND (reference sequence). V shed 3 bases and J 3 bases; nucleotides not matched to a gene: 7. The CDR3 loop spans 16 amino acids. In nucleotides, the CDR3 is TGTGCCAGTAGTATCCTCCTAGCGGGCTACTACAATGAGCAGTTCTTC. Translating gives CASSILLAGYYNEQFF.

CDR3 bases: TGTGCCAGCTCACAGACAGGGGGCGACTACAATGAGCAGTTCTTC. It specifies CASSQTGGDYNEQFF. The J gene is TRBJ2-1, the V gene TRBV18; 10 nucleotides match TRBD1. Germline trimming cut 4 bases from V and 3 bases from J; bases unmatched to any gene: 3. The length of the CDR3 is 15 residues. From germline, CDR1 is KGHSH and CDR2 LQKENI.

This sequence joins TRBV5-1 and TRBJ2-7; tentatively, D is TRBD1 (5 bases). V lost 4 bases and J 2 bases, leaving 7 bases between the germline ends. The germline CDR1 and CDR2 sequences are SGHRS and YFSETQ. The CDR3 contains 12 residues. The DNA of the CDR3 is TGCGCCAGCAGCCCAGGGACCTACGAGCAGTACTTC. This encodes CASSPGTYEQYF.

This clone was counted only a few times. The V call is TRBV5-6, the J call TRBJ2-1; 13 nucleotides agree with TRBD2. J was trimmed by 5 bases and V by 4 bases; bases with no gene match: 9. The CDR3 length is 17 residues. Germline CDR1 SGHDT, CDR2 YYEEEE. The CDR3 region has the DNA TGTGCCAGCAGCCGTCGAACTAGCGGGAGGGCCGACAATGAGCAGTTCTTC. Its protein is CASSRRTSGRADNEQFF.

This chain uses TRBV27 with TRBJ1-2, with D possibly being TRBD1 (5 bases). V was cut by 0 bases and J by 8 bases, with 16 bases left in between. The CDR3 loop spans 15 amino acids. The germline V gene has CDR1 MNHEY and CDR2 SMNVEV (reference sequence). DNA for the CDR3: TGTGCCAGCAGTTTATCGGGGGGGAGGAAAGGAGGCTACACCTTC. Translated: CASSLSGGRKGGYTF.

This chain links TRBV15 with TRBJ2-6; a possible D gene is TRBD2 (5 bases). Per germline, CDR1 LNHNV and CDR2 YYDKDF (reference sequence). The CDR3 covers 15 residues. V gave up 1 base and J gave up 4 bases, with 8 bases separating them. The CDR3 DNA sequence: TGTGCCACCAGCAGAGGAGGGAACGGGGCCAACGTCCTGACTTTC. Protein product: CATSRGGNGANVLTF. Complete variable domain (other parts from reference TRBV15 and TRBJ2-6): DAMVIQNPRYQVTQFGKPVTLSCSQTLNHNVMYWYQQKSSQAPKLLFHYYDKDFNNEADTPDNFQSRRPNTSFCFLDIRSPGLGDTAMYLCATSRGGNGANVLTFGAGSRLTVL.

This rearrangement joins TRBV10-2 to TRBJ2-7; 9 nucleotides match TRBD1. Germline values: CDR1 WSHSY, CDR2 SAAADI. V lost 3 bases, J lost 3 bases, and 6 bases stayed unmatched. This CDR3 comprises 15 residues. The CDR3 loop reads CASSDYGTGRYEQYF. Written as DNA, the CDR3 is TGCGCCAGCAGTGATTACGGGACAGGGCGCTACGAGCAGTACTTC.

The V call is TRBV2, the J call TRBJ2-5; 11 bases match TRBD1. The length of the CDR3 is 17 residues. Germline V gene sequence: CDR1 SNHLY, CDR2 FYNNEI. Losses at the gene ends were 0 bases for V and 5 bases for J; bases not matched to a gene: 8. CDR3 nucleotides: TGTGCCAGCAGTGAAGCGCGGACAGGGGGCGATAGGGAGACCCAGTACTTC. It is translated as CASSEARTGGDRETQYF.

This chain connects TRBV5-1 to TRBJ2-5; perhaps TRBD1 as D (6 bases). The germline V and J ends were trimmed by 1 base and 6 bases, with 13 bases remaining between them. This CDR3 spans 14 amino acids. Germline loops: CDR1 SGHRS, CDR2 YFSETQ. CDR3 region: CASSLQTGQQTQYF. DNA of the CDR3: TGCGCCAGCAGCTTGCAGACAGGCCAGCAGACCCAGTACTTC.

The chain carries TRBV5-1 and TRBJ2-1, with 13 bases fitting TRBD2. Trimming at V came to 4 bases and at J to 3 bases, leaving 4 bases not matched to a gene. Germline V gene data show CDR1 as SGHRS and CDR2 as YFSETQ. The CDR3 extends over 16 amino acids. CDR3 protein: CASSTGLAGNYNEQFF. CDR3 DNA sequence: TGCGCCAGCAGCACGGGACTAGCGGGAAACTACAATGAGCAGTTCTTC.

The chain is built from TRBV6-2 or TRBV6-3 and TRBJ2-1, with TRBD1 as a possible D gene (7 bases). The V gene's germline CDR1 is MNHEY and CDR2 SVGEGT. The CDR3 is 18 residues long. Between the trimmed V and J ends, which lost 0 bases and 6 bases, there was a span of 21 bases. The CDR3 region has the DNA TGTGCCAGCAGTTACTCAGGAGGGGGCGCAAAGGTTTTCAATGAGCAGTTCTTC. Protein: CASSYSGGGAKVFNEQFF.

The chain recombines TRBV18 with TRBJ2-1; TRBD2 aligns across 12 bases. With 2 bases clipped from V and 7 bases from J, the junction kept 9 bases outside the gene matches. Germline V gene lookup returns CDR1 KGHSH and CDR2 LQKENI. This CDR3 has 17 amino acids. CDR3 region: CASSPMASGRGSNEQFF. CDR3 nucleotide sequence: TGTGCCAGCTCACCAATGGCTAGCGGGAGGGGTTCAAATGAGCAGTTCTTC.

The J gene is TRBJ2-7, the V gene TRBV6-5, with D hard to call. CDR3 length: 14 residues. With 7 bases removed from V and 4 bases from J, the gap between germline ends came to 17 bases. Per the germline V gene, CDR1 is MNHEY and CDR2 is SVGAGI. Written as DNA, the CDR3 is TGTGCCAGCACAAGAGGCCCCAGAGAATACGAGCAGTACTTC. It translates to CASTRGPREYEQYF.

The gene calls are TRBV4-2 and TRBJ2-7; no clear D gene. CDR1 is LGHNA and CDR2 is YNFKEQ in the germline V gene. The CDR3 consists of 14 residues. The V end lost 0 bases, the J end lost 2 bases, and 8 bases lay between the germline ends. CDR3 region: CASSQDWQPYEQYF. DNA for the CDR3: TGTGCCAGCAGCCAAGACTGGCAACCCTACGAGCAGTACTTC.

The CDR3 here is CASSIVGYGYTF. CDR3 nucleotides: TGTGCCAGTAGTATAGTCGGGTATGGCTACACCTTC. The chain links TRBV19 to TRBJ1-2; no clear D. This CDR3 has 12 residues. Germline-derived CDR1 and CDR2 are LNHDA and SQIVND (reference sequence). V was clipped by 1 base and J by 5 bases, with 5 bases between them.

This chain links TRBV7-9 with TRBJ2-7, with D possibly being TRBD1 (6 bases). This CDR3 spans 14 amino acids. The V end was cut by 2 bases, the J end by 5 bases, with 13 bases between. Germline V gene sequence: CDR1 SEHNR, CDR2 FQNEAQ (reference sequence). DNA for the CDR3: TGTGCCAGCAGCTTATTCCCCCAGGGGCACGAGCAGTACTTC. The encoded protein is CASSLFPQGHEQYF.